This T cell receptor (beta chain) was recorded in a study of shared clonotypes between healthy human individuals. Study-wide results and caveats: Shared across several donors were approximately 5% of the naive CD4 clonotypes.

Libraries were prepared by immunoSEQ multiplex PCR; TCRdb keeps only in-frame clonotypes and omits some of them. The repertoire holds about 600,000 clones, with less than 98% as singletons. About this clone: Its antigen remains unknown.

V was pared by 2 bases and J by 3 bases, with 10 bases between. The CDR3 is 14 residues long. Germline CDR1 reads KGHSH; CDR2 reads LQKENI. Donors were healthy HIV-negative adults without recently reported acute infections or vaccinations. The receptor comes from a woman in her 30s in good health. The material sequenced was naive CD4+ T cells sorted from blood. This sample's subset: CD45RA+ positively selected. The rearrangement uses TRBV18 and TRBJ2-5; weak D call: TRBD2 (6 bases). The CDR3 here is CASSPGGAKETQYF. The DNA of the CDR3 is TGTGCCAGCTCACCAGGAGGGGCAAAAGAGACCCAGTACTTC.